The entry below describes one TCR beta chain. Its antigen is undetermined. The data belong to a study of early T cells in non-severe SARS-CoV-2 infection. Points from the study as a whole: Anti-spike CD8 responses were favored in VDJdb matching, and private and CD4 specificities were missed.

The library protocol tagged individual cDNA molecules with unique molecular identifiers. TCRdb itself ran the 5' RACE reads through MiXCR, one entry per CDR3 protein. The sample has 35,000 to 45,000 distinct CDR3 sequences, about 5.9% seen once. In germline, CDR1 is LNHNV, CDR2 YYDKDF (reference sequence). The CDR3 totals 17 residues. V was clipped by 1 base and J by 4 bases, with 20 bases between them. The source material was whole blood, sampled at baseline. The receptor was isolated from an adult who was a healthcare worker with PCR-confirmed SARS-CoV-2 infection or an uninfected control (not recorded which). The chain joins TRBV15 to TRBJ2-7; D is perhaps TRBD2 (5 bases). The CDR3 DNA follows: TGTGCCACCAGCAGAGGCAAAGGACTTAGAGATCTGTACGAGCAGTACTTC. Translated: CATSRGKGLRDLYEQYF.